The next 7 T cell receptor beta chains were all read from a single sample in a study of T cells in Graves' hyperthyroidism and ophthalmopathy. Using RNA transcripts as the source, TCR beta CDR3 regions were amplified. During a first-round RT-PCR of the TCR CDR3, the HTBI primer set was used. TCRdb re-derived calls from the multiplex PCR reads in MiXCR, one entry per CDR3 protein. There are 350,000 to 400,000 distinct CDR3 sequences in the sample; 15% occur only once, and 32% lies in the top ten. Sequencing was performed on blood. Receptors originate from a woman aged 25 to 39 with Graves' hyperthyroidism.

This clonotype was found a few times. The chain employs TRBV6-2 or TRBV6-3 and TRBJ2-2, with D perhaps matching TRBD1 or TRBD2 (5 bases each). Germline CDR1 reads MNHEY; CDR2 reads SVGEGT. There are 20 residues in the CDR3. Between the trimmed V and J ends, which lost 7 bases and 4 bases, there was a span of 31 bases. In DNA form, the CDR3 reads TGTGCCAGCACGTCCGGGGCAGGTCAATTGGGGTCTCGGGGCACCGGGGAGCTGTTTTTT. This encodes CASTSGAGQLGSRGTGELFF.

This clonotype has ten or more counts. The DNA for the CDR3 is TGTGCCAGCTCACGCTCAGGGGAGCGGGTAAGGAACACTGAAGCTTTCTTT. Translated: CASSRSGERVRNTEAFF. The rearrangement links TRBV18 to TRBJ1-1; D possibly corresponds to TRBD1 (6 bases). CDR3 size: 17 residues. Germline CDR1 and CDR2: KGHSH and LQKENI. V was pared by 4 bases and J by 1 base, with 19 bases between.

This sequence joins TRBV18 and TRBJ1-1; TRBD1 matches at 7 bases. Germline CDR1 is KGHSH and CDR2 is LQKENI. Losses at the gene ends were 4 bases for V and 0 bases for J; bases not matched to a gene: 8. CDR3 length equals 16 residues. The CDR3 sequence: CASSQGAGGVNTEAFF. CDR3 DNA sequence: TGTGCCAGCTCACAGGGGGCCGGGGGCGTGAACACTGAAGCTTTCTTT.

Many counts were recorded for this clonotype. The chain combines TRBV11-3 with TRBJ1-1, with TRBD1 identical over 8 bases. The CDR3 is 15 amino acids. CDR1 and CDR2 from the germline V gene are SGHNT and YENEEA. Trimming cost V 6 bases and J 6 bases; bases outside gene matches: 12. CDR3 residues: CASSNFGTGWAEAFF. CDR3 DNA: TGTGCCAGCAGTAATTTCGGGACAGGATGGGCTGAAGCTTTCTTT.

Ten or more counts support this clonotype. J is TRBJ2-3 and V is TRBV11-3, with 7 bases matching TRBD1. The trim removed 1 base at V and 6 bases at J, leaving 10 bases unmatched. The length of the CDR3 is 16 residues. Germline values: CDR1 SGHNT, CDR2 YENEEA. CDR3: CASSLGGKPGQDTQYF. The CDR3 nucleotides read TGTGCCAGCAGCTTAGGGGGAAAACCGGGACAGGATACGCAGTATTTT.

This clonotype was seen many times. This chain uses TRBV20-1 with TRBJ2-3; TRBD2 might be the D (6 bases). The germline V and J ends were trimmed by 0 bases and 6 bases, with 13 bases remaining between them. Germline V gives CDR1 DFQATT, CDR2 SNEGSKA (reference sequence). This CDR3 spans 14 amino acids. The CDR3 nucleotides read TGCAGTGCTAGAGACTTGGGGGGTGGTGATACGCAGTATTTT. As protein: CSARDLGGGDTQYF.

This clonotype was counted ten times or more. V usage is TRBV11-2 and J usage is TRBJ2-1; D not certain. Germline-derived CDR1 and CDR2 are SGHAT and FQNNGV. V lost 4 bases and J lost 4, with 14 bases in between. This CDR3 comprises 15 residues. The CDR3 sequence is CASSSIRSRYNEQFF. The CDR3 DNA reads as TGTGCCAGCAGCTCGATACGGAGTAGGTACAATGAGCAGTTCTTC.